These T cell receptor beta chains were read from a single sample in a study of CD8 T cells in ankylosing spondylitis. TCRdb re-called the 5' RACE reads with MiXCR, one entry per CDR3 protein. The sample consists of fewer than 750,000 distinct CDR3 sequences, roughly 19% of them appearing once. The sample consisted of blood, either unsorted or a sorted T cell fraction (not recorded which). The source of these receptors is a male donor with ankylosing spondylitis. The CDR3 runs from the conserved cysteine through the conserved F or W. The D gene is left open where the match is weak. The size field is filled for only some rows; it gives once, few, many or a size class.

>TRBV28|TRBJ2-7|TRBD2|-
CASSFGAGEVYEQYF
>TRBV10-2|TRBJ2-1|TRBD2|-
CASSAGGVSYNEQFF
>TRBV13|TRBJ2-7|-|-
CASSPRWANEQYF
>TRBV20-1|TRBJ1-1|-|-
CSARDGAGNTEAFF
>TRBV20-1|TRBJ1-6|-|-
CSARGSYSPLHF
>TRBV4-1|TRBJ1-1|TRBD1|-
CASSQLPGQGPNTEAFF
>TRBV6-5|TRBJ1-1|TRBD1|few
CASSYSWTGGSEAFF
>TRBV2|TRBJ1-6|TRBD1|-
CASSSLGRGQGGSPLHF
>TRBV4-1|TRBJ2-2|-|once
CASSQEVRGTGELFF
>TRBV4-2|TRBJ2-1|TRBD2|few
CASKGGTSDFDEQFF
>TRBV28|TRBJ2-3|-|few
CASSLIIAGPDTQYF
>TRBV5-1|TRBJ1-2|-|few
CASSLQGGLDYGYTF
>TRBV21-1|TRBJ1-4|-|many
CASGGGADEKLFF
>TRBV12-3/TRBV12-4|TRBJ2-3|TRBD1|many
CASRQGAADTQYF
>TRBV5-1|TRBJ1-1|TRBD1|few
CASSFDRGLNTEAFF
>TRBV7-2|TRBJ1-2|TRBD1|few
CASSLARLGTGDGYTF
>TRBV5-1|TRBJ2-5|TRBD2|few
CASSLEAGGQETQYF
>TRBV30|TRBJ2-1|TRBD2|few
CAWSGTRLIDEQFF
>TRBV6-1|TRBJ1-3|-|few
CASSEIQESPIYF
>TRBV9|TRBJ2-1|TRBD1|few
CASSEILQGGEQFF
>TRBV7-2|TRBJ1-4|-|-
CASSTRQNEKLFF
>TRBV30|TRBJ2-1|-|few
CAWSGGMDNEQFF
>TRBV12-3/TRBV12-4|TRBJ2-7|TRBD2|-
CASSPPSGDVYEQYF
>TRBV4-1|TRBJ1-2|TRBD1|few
CASSQVAGTAIYGYTF
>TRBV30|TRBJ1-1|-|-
CAWSVQRYMNTEAFF
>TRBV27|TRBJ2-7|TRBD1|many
CASSPGTGGFSYEQYF
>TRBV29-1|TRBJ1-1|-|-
CSIWAPNTEAFF